This T cell receptor beta chain was recorded in a study of OX40 agonist ivuxolimab in advanced cancers. Across the whole study: It was ivuxolimab, an agonistic anti-OX40 (CD134) antibody, that patients were treated with. The study reported partial responses in three patients: one hepatocellular carcinoma, two cutaneous melanoma. Study observations and caveats: Relatively little clonal expansion, among the lowest observed, appeared in partial responders at 0.1-3.0 mg/kg.

The CDR3 has 14 amino acids. Germline loops: CDR1 SGHTA, CDR2 FQGNSA. The ends were cut back, 3 bases at V and 1 base at J, with 10 bases in the middle. Note on this clone: Its specificity is not known.

The data were produced by immunoSEQ multiplex PCR, yet TCRdb's version contains in-frame clones alone and is incomplete. Of 50,000 or so clones listed, around 79% were seen once; the top ten hold 6.5% to 9%. The sequence was obtained from an adult with an advanced solid tumor such as melanoma, head and neck, liver or kidney cancer. This chain links TRBV7-2 with TRBJ2-7; D remains unclear. Sequenced material: CD4+ or CD8+ T cells sorted from blood, taken in a trial of the OX40 agonist ivuxolimab. CDR3 bases: TGTGCCAGCAGCTTGGCAGGTCTGTCCTACGAGCAGTACTTC. Amino acids: CASSLAGLSYEQYF.